Below, 31 T cell receptor beta chains from the same sample are listed, as sequenced in a study of Ad26.COV2.S vaccination and SARS-CoV-2 variants. The treatment is: some 20 received Ad26.COV2.S at low or high dose, single or two shots; a few received placebo; per-sample allocation not given. Each sample was drawn 63 days after the first injection (of vaccine or placebo). Clones were sequenced by immunoSEQ multiplex PCR, and TCRdb holds only the in-frame ones, with some missing. The sample has 350,000 to 500,000 clones, roughly 87% seen once. The starting material was peripheral blood, obtained in a trial of Ad26.COV2.S vaccine versus placebo. The receptors derive from a person between 18 and 59 years old who received the Ad26.COV2.S COVID-19 vaccine or a placebo.

The CDR3 bases are TGCGCCAGCAGTCAGCCCAGCGCCCCCCCCGGGACCCGACCGTCGAGGGGCAATGAGCAGTTCTTC. It is translated as CASSQPSAPPGTRPSRGNEQFF. The chain is built from TRBV23-1 and TRBJ2-1; D possibly uses TRBD1 or TRBD2 (5 bases each). TRBV23-1 is reported as an ORF; its role is uncertain. The CDR3 sequence is 22 residues long. V shed 3 bases and J shed 6 bases, with 36 bases lying between them.

This rearrangement joins TRBV6-2 or TRBV6-3 to TRBJ2-5; tentatively, D is TRBD1 (5 bases). Germline CDR1 reads MNHEY; CDR2 reads SVGEGT. The CDR3 sequence is 18 residues long. Trimming took off 1 base at V and 0 bases at J, with 18 bases between the two ends. The CDR3 DNA reads as TGTGCCAGCAGTTACTACTCAAGGGGCGCATCCTACCAAGAGACCCAGTACTTC. It translates to CASSYYSRGASYQETQYF.

The chain joins TRBV11-3 to TRBJ2-2; TRBD1 matches at 7 bases. Germline CDR1 is SGHNT and CDR2 is YENEEA. The CDR3 has 17 amino acids. The V gene end was trimmed by 3 bases and the J gene end by 5 bases; junction bases not matched to a gene: 12. CDR3 residues: CASSLDRDSGFTGELFF. For the CDR3, the DNA is TGTGCCAGCAGCTTGGACCGGGACAGCGGATTTACCGGGGAGCTGTTTTTT.

This chain links TRBV9 with TRBJ2-7, with 10 bases that match TRBD2. Germline lookup yields CDR1 SGDLS and CDR2 YYNGEE. The CDR3 has 15 residues. Trimming at V came to 0 bases and at J to 4 bases, leaving 4 bases not matched to a gene. The CDR3 protein is CASSVALAGIYEQYF. The DNA of the CDR3 is TGTGCCAGCAGCGTAGCACTAGCGGGAATATACGAGCAGTACTTC. The full variable domain, with the rest looked up from reference TRBV9 and TRBJ2-7, is DSGVTQTPKHLITATGQRVTLRCSPRSGDLSVYWYQQSLDQGLQFLIQYYNGEERAKGNILERFSAQQFPDLHSELNLSSLELGDSALYFCASSVALAGIYEQYFGPGTRLTVT.

On this clone itself: The sample contains more than one DNA sequence encoding this CDR3. The chain is built from TRBV5-1 and TRBJ2-7, with D perhaps TRBD1 (6 bases). V was shortened by 1 base and J by 3 bases, with 8 bases between the two germline ends. The CDR3 covers 13 residues. The germline gives CDR1 SGHRS, CDR2 YFSETQ. The DNA of the CDR3 is TGCGCCAGCAGCTTGACAGGGAGCTACGAGCAGTACTTC. As protein: CASSLTGSYEQYF.

Here the CDR3 reads CASSVGQGREKLFF. The CDR3 DNA reads TGTGCCAGCAGTGTGGGACAGGGCCGAGAAAAACTGTTTTTT. V and J are TRBV9 and TRBJ1-4; 9 nucleotides line up with TRBD1. Trimming cost V 5 bases and J 8 bases; bases outside gene matches: 7. Per the germline V gene, CDR1 is SGDLS and CDR2 is YYNGEE. The CDR3 contains 14 residues.

The rearrangement joins TRBV5-1 to TRBJ2-6, with D unresolved. The CDR3 loop spans 17 amino acids. Trimming took 0 bases from V and 4 from J, leaving 14 bases between them. Germline CDR1 is SGHRS and CDR2 is YFSETQ. This CDR3 is CASSLEGSAPGANVLTF. CDR3 sequence (DNA): TGCGCCAGCAGCTTGGAGGGCAGTGCCCCGGGGGCCAACGTCCTGACTTTC.

The V gene is TRBV28, the J gene TRBJ1-2; D not resolved. This CDR3 is 12 amino acids long. Germline V gene sequence: CDR1 MDHEN, CDR2 SYDVKM. V was cut by 3 bases and J by 4 bases, with 6 bases left in between. The CDR3 DNA reads TGTGCCAGCAGTTTGGAGGCCTATGGCTACACCTTC. Its protein is CASSLEAYGYTF.

In nucleotides, the CDR3 is TGTGCCAGCAGCTTAGCGGGGGGACAGTCTCGACATACGCAGTATTTT. This encodes CASSLAGGQSRHTQYF. This chain uses TRBV7-9 with TRBJ2-3; tentatively, D is TRBD1 (7 bases). Trimming pared 0 bases from V and 7 bases from J, leaving 17 bases between. The CDR3 has 16 amino acids. Per germline, CDR1 SEHNR and CDR2 FQNEAQ (reference sequence).

This clone was recorded once. The chain is built from TRBV21-1 and TRBJ2-1; the table's D call TRBD1 went unverified against the DNA. TRBV21-1 is given as a pseudogene. This CDR3 is built from 21 residues. The CDR3, as DNA: TGTGCCAGCAGCAAAGGCCCTCCACAGTCGGACAGGGGTCACTCCTACAATGAGCAGTTCTTC. Its protein is CASSKGPPQSDRGHSYNEQFF.

The chain recombines TRBV6-5 with TRBJ2-2, with TRBD1 identical over 11 bases. CDR3 length: 16 residues. Germline values: CDR1 MNHEY, CDR2 SVGAGI. V lost 2 bases to trimming and J lost 7 bases; unmatched junction nucleotides: 6. The CDR3 region is CASSYEGQGANGELFF. CDR3 coding DNA: TGTGCCAGCAGTTACGAAGGACAGGGGGCGAACGGGGAGCTGTTTTTT.

The rearrangement uses TRBV27 and TRBJ1-5; D remains ambiguous. Germline CDR1 and CDR2: MNHEY and SMNVEV (reference sequence). CDR3 length equals 15 residues. V was clipped by 2 bases and J by 1 base, with 9 bases between them. This CDR3 reads CASSLIGSSNQPQHF. CDR3 sequence (DNA): TGTGCCAGCAGTTTAATAGGGTCCAGCAATCAGCCCCAGCATTTT.

The chain uses TRBV18 and TRBJ2-1; D is possibly TRBD1 (8 bases). The CDR3 runs to 15 residues. CDR1 and CDR2 (germline): KGHSH, LQKENI. The ends were cut back, 5 bases at V and 2 bases at J, with 13 bases in the middle. CDR3 nucleotides: TGTGCCAGCTCAAAACAGGGGGGGACCTACAATGAGCAGTTCTTC. This gives the protein CASSKQGGTYNEQFF.

Only one count was recorded for this clone. The V gene is TRBV18, the J gene TRBJ2-3; no reliable D call. V was shortened by 4 bases and J by 5 bases, with 10 bases between the two germline ends. The CDR3 extends over 13 amino acids. Germline assignment: CDR1 KGHSH and CDR2 LQKENI. CDR3 sequence: CASSRYQVDTQYF. In nucleotides, the CDR3 is TGTGCCAGCTCACGATACCAAGTAGATACGCAGTATTTT. The full variable domain, rest sourced from reference TRBV18 and TRBJ2-3, is NAGVMQNPRHLVRRRGQEARLRCSPMKGHSHVYWYRQLPEEGLKFMVYLQKENIIDESGMPKERFSAEFPKEGPSILRIQQVVRGDSAAYFCASSRYQVDTQYFGPGTRLTVL.

The rearrangement joins TRBV5-5 to TRBJ1-1, with D unresolved. The CDR3 totals 13 residues. Deletions cut 3 bases from V and 11 bases from J, with 17 bases between. Germline V lookup: CDR1 SGHKS, CDR2 YYEKEE (reference sequence). The CDR3 loop reads CASSSGGRATAFF. The CDR3 nucleotides are TGTGCCAGCAGCTCGGGCGGGAGGGCGACGGCTTTCTTT.

DNA for the CDR3: TGTGCCAGCAGCTTGAGCGGGAATGCAGATACGCAGTATTTT. This encodes CASSLSGNADTQYF. The rearrangement links TRBV7-9 to TRBJ2-3, with 7 bases aligning to TRBD2. This CDR3 spans 14 amino acids. Unmatched junction bases numbered 4, after V lost 3 bases and J lost 4 bases. CDR1 is SEHNR, CDR2 FQNEAQ, per germline (reference sequence).

V is TRBV28 and J is TRBJ1-4; 10 nucleotides line up with TRBD1. Germline trimming cut 10 bases from V and 7 bases from J; bases unmatched to any gene: 6. The CDR3 covers 13 residues. Germline lookup yields CDR1 MDHEN and CDR2 SYDVKM. CDR3: CATQTGGSEKLFF. The CDR3 nucleotides are TGTGCCACACAGACAGGGGGCAGTGAAAAACTGTTTTTT.

The chain couples TRBV4-1 to TRBJ1-6; D possibly corresponds to TRBD1 (5 bases). This CDR3 contains 16 residues. The V end was cut by 2 bases, the J end by 7 bases, with 15 bases between. Germline lookup yields CDR1 MGHRA and CDR2 YSYEKL. The CDR3 region is CASSQPTGGWNSPLHF. CDR3 bases: TGCGCCAGCAGCCAACCTACTGGGGGTTGGAATTCACCCCTCCACTTT.

This chain uses TRBV10-3 with TRBJ2-2; 10 bases agree with TRBD2. The V gene's germline CDR1 is ENHRY and CDR2 SYGVKD. V was clipped by 4 bases and J by 5 bases; unmatched bases: 7. The CDR3 consists of 16 residues. This CDR3 is CAISVEGSGRTGELFF. For the CDR3, the DNA is TGTGCCATCAGTGTGGAGGGTAGCGGGAGGACCGGGGAGCTGTTTTTT.

This clone appeared a few times. Distinct nucleotide sequences in the sample also encode this CDR3. The V gene is TRBV11-3, the J gene TRBJ2-7; 8 bases map to TRBD1. Trimming at V came to 5 bases and at J to 3 bases, leaving 6 bases not matched to a gene. Germline loops: CDR1 SGHNT, CDR2 YENEEA. CDR3 length: 14 residues. CDR3 DNA: TGTGCCAGCAGCCCAGGACAGGGCAGCTACGAGCAGTACTTC. Protein product: CASSPGQGSYEQYF. The variable domain in full, with the rest retrieved from reference TRBV11-3 and TRBJ2-7, is EAGVVQSPRYKIIEKKQPVAFWCNPISGHNTLYWYLQNLGQGPELLIRYENEEAVDDSQLPKDRFSAERLKGVDSTLKIQPAELGDSAVYLCASSPGQGSYEQYFGPGTRLTVT.

This clone was counted once. The J gene is TRBJ2-2, the V gene TRBV27; perhaps TRBD1 as D (5 bases). Germline loops: CDR1 MNHEY, CDR2 SMNVEV (reference sequence). Deletions cut 5 bases from V and 0 bases from J, with 7 bases between. CDR3 length: 14 amino acids. The CDR3 sequence: CASSRQTNTGELFF. The CDR3 nucleotides are TGTGCCAGCAGTAGACAGACGAACACCGGGGAGCTGTTTTTT.

This clone is a singleton in its sample. The J gene is TRBJ1-6, the V gene TRBV19, with a tentative D call TRBD1 (6 bases). Germline V gives CDR1 LNHDA, CDR2 SQIVND (reference sequence). The CDR3 consists of 15 residues. V was clipped by 3 bases and J by 5 bases, with 11 bases between them. This CDR3 reads CASSISDRNNSPLHF. In DNA, the CDR3 is TGTGCCAGTAGTATTTCGGACAGAAATAATTCACCCCTCCACTTT.

This chain uses TRBV7-9 with TRBJ1-4, with D tentatively TRBD1 (5 bases). V lost 5 bases and J lost 0, with 13 bases in between. Per germline, CDR1 SEHNR and CDR2 FQNEAQ (reference sequence). The CDR3 consists of 16 residues. CDR3 sequence reads: CASSPTGVATNEKLFF. In DNA, the CDR3 is TGTGCCAGCAGCCCCACAGGAGTTGCAACTAATGAAAAACTGTTTTTT.

The chain recombines TRBV6-5 with TRBJ1-1; a weak D match, TRBD1 (6 bases). CDR1 is MNHEY and CDR2 is SVGAGI in the germline V gene. CDR3 size: 13 residues. Trimming removed 6 bases from V and 7 bases from J, with 15 bases in between. CDR3 residues: CASRTGSEIEAFF. CDR3 nucleotide sequence: TGTGCCAGCAGAACAGGGTCAGAGATTGAAGCTTTCTTT.

The chain uses TRBV2 and TRBJ1-1; D call uncertain. V lost 5 bases to trimming and J lost 0 bases, with 13 bases between them. The CDR3 totals 15 residues. The germline gives CDR1 SNHLY, CDR2 FYNNEI. CDR3 region: CASSYTVGMNTEAFF. The DNA of the CDR3 is TGTGCCAGCAGTTACACAGTTGGAATGAACACTGAAGCTTTCTTT.

The chain uses TRBV3-1 (or the pseudogene TRBV3-2) and TRBJ2-7; D ambiguous. Germline V gives CDR1 LGHDT, CDR2 YNNKEL (reference sequence). The CDR3 runs to 15 residues. With 1 base removed from V and 0 bases from J, the gap between germline ends came to 10 bases. In nucleotides, the CDR3 is TGTGCCAGCAGCCAAGGTCATACAGTCTCCTACGAGCAGTACTTC. Its translation: CASSQGHTVSYEQYF.

The rearrangement uses TRBV5-6 and TRBJ1-5; perhaps TRBD1 as D (6 bases). The CDR3 spans 15 residues. The V and J ends lost 0 bases and 16 bases respectively, with 23 bases between them. Germline V gene data show CDR1 as SGHDT and CDR2 as YYEEEE. The CDR3 nucleotides read TGTGCCAGCAGCTTGGCGTTTGGGACACCGGAGAACCTCCATTTT. It is translated as CASSLAFGTPENLHF.

The rearrangement uses TRBV6-4 and TRBJ2-1, with 11 bases matching TRBD1. After removal of 2 bases from V and 7 bases from J, the junction contained 1 base not matched to a gene. Looked up from germline, CDR1 is MRHNA and CDR2 is SNTAGT. This CDR3 region has 14 residues. The CDR3 nucleotides are TGTGCCAGCAGTGACGGGACAGGGGGTAATGAGCAGTTCTTC. Residues: CASSDGTGGNEQFF.

V is TRBV27 and J is TRBJ2-2; D possibly matches TRBD1 or TRBD2 (5 bases each). The CDR3 sequence is 13 residues long. V lost 3 bases to trimming and J lost 7 bases, with 9 bases between them. Germline lookup yields CDR1 MNHEY and CDR2 SMNVEV (reference sequence). This chain's CDR3 is CASSFGGGGELFF. CDR3 DNA: TGTGCCAGCAGTTTCGGTGGGGGCGGGGAGCTGTTTTTT.

The chain uses TRBV3-1 (or the pseudogene TRBV3-2) and TRBJ1-1; possible D gene TRBD1, 6 bases. V lost 4 bases, J lost 11 bases, and 11 bases lay in between. The CDR3 consists of 11 residues. The V gene's germline CDR1 is LGHDT and CDR2 YNNKEL (reference sequence). CDR3 amino acids: CASSLEGHAFF. CDR3 DNA sequence: TGTGCCAGCAGCCTTGAGGGACACGCTTTCTTT.

The chain is built from TRBV27 and TRBJ1-2; possible D gene TRBD1, 5 bases. The CDR3 sequence is 15 residues long. V was trimmed by 6 bases and J by 2 bases, leaving 16 bases between them. Germline V gives CDR1 MNHEY, CDR2 SMNVEV (reference sequence). Here the CDR3 DNA reads TGTGCCAGCAGACGGGGAGGGGCGCAAAACTATGGCTACACCTTC. Residues: CASRRGGAQNYGYTF.